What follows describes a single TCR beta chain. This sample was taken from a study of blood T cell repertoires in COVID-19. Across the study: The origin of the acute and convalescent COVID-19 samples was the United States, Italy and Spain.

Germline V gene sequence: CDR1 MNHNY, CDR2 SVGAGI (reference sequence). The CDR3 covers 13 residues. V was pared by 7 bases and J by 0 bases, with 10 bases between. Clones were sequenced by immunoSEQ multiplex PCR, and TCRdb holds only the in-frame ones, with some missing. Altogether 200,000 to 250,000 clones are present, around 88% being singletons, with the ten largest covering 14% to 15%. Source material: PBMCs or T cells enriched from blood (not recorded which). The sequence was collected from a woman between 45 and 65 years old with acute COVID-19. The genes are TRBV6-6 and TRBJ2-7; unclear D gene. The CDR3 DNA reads TGTGCCAGCAAGAACCCGAGCTCCTACGAGCAGTACTTC. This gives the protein CASKNPSSYEQYF.